This entry describes one TCR beta chain. Its target is not known. The CDR3 runs to 15 residues. The V gene's germline CDR1 is MGHDK and CDR2 SYGVNS. Trimming took off 4 bases at V and 1 base at J, with 11 bases between the two ends. This specimen belongs to a study of T cells in tuberculosis. Whole-study results and caveats: A GMM-specific repertoire classifier reached roughly 90% accuracy, AUROC 0.90.

Only in-frame clones appear in the TCRdb table, and some are missing; sequencing was by immunoSEQ multiplex PCR. This sample has fewer than 45,000 clones; around 96% occur once, and the top ten carry 7% to 9%. The sequencing sample was made of PBMCs. The J gene is TRBJ1-5, the V gene TRBV25-1; a possible D gene is TRBD1 (6 bases). The sequence came from a donor aged 10-30 years with latent tuberculosis or without tuberculosis infection. CDR3 amino acids: CASSGGGGSNQPQHF. CDR3 nucleotide sequence: TGTGCCAGCAGTGGGGGAGGGGGGAGCAATCAGCCCCAGCATTTT.